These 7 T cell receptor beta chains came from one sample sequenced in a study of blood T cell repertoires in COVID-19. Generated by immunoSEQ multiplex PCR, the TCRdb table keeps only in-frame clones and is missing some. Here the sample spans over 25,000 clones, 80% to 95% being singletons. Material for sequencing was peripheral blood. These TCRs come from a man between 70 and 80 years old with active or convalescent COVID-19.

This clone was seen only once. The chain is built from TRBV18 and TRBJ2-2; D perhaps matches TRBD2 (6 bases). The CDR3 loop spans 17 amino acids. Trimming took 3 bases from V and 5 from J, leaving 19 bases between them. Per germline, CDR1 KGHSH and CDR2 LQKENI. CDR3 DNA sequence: TGTGCCAGCTCACCCCGTCGGGAGCCCTCAGGTACCGGGGAGCTGTTTTTT. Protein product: CASSPRREPSGTGELFF.

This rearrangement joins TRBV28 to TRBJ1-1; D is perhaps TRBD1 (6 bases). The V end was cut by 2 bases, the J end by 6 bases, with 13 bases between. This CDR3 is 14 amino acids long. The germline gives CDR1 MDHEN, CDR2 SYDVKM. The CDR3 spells CASSLPTGPPEAFF. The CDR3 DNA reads TGTGCCAGCAGTTTACCAACAGGGCCCCCTGAAGCTTTCTTT.

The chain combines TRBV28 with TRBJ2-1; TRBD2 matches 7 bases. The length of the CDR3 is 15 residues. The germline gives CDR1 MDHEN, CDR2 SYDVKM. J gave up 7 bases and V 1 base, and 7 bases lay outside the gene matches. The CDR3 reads CASSLYTGGGNEQFF. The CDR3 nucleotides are TGTGCCAGCAGTTTATATACGGGGGGAGGGAATGAGCAGTTCTTC. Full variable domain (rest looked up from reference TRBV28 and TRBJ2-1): DVKVTQSSRYLVKRTGEKVFLECVQDMDHENMFWYRQDPGLGLRLIYFSYDVKMKEKGDIPEGYSVSREKKERFSLILESASTNQTSMYLCASSLYTGGGNEQFFGPGTRLTVL.

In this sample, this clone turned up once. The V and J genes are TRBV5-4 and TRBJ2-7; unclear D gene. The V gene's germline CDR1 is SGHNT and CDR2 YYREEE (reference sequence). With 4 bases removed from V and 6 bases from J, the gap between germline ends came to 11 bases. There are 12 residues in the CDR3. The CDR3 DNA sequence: TGTGCCAGCAGCCCCGCGAGAGGCGAGCAGTACTTC. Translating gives CASSPARGEQYF. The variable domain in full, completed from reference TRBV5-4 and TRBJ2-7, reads ETGVTQSPTHLIKTRGQQVTLRCSSQSGHNTVSWYQQALGQGPQFIFQYYREEENGRGNFPPRFSGLQFPNYSSELNVNALELDDSALYLCASSPARGEQYFGPGTRLTVT.

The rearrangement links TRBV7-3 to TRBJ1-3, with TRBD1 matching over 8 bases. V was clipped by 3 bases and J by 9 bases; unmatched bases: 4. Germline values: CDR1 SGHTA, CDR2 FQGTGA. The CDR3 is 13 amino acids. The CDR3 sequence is CASSFDRGSTIYF. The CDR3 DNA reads TGTGCCAGCAGCTTCGACAGGGGATCCACCATATATTTT.

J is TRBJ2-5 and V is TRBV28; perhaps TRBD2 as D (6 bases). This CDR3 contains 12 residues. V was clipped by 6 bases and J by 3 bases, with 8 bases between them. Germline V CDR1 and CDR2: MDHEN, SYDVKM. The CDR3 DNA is TGTGCCAGCAGGGCGGGGAAAGAGACCCAGTACTTC. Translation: CASRAGKETQYF.

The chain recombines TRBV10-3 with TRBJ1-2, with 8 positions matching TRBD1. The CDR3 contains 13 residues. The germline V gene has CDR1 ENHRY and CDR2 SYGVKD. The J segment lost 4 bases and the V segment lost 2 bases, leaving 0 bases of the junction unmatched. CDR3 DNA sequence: TGTGCCATCAGTGAGGACAGGGGCTATGGCTACACCTTC. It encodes CAISEDRGYGYTF.